The 19 T cell receptor beta chains listed next were all sequenced from one sample in a study of T-cell memory formation after mild COVID-19. TCRdb fed the 5' RACE reads into MiXCR, producing one record per CDR3 protein. The sample carries 250,000 to 300,000 distinct CDR3 sequences, around 15% recorded once. The sample taken for sequencing was PBMCs or a T cell subset sorted from them (not recorded which). The receptors come from a man younger than 30 who had mild COVID-19 (a few samples of this study predate the infection). Cell type and time point are not known.

This clonotype occurred a few times. The chain carries TRBV20-1 and TRBJ1-1; D not resolved. Germline CDR1 is DFQATT and CDR2 is SNEGSKA (reference sequence). V was cut by 5 bases and J by 1 base, with 8 bases left in between. The CDR3 sequence is 12 residues long. For the CDR3, the DNA is TGCAGTGCTCGTCGTTGGAACACTGAAGCTTTCTTT. Translation: CSARRWNTEAFF.

This clonotype was seen a few times. This sequence joins TRBV23-1 and TRBJ2-6; D perhaps matches TRBD1 (5 bases). TRBV23-1 is marked as an open reading frame, function uncertain. The CDR3 spans 15 residues. This chain's CDR3 is CPQPQGFSGANVLTF. CDR3 bases: TGCCCCCAGCCTCAGGGATTTTCTGGGGCCAACGTCCTGACTTTC.

CDR3: CASSEVGRTQPQHF. As DNA, the CDR3 is TGTGCCAGCAGTGAAGTGGGACGGACACAGCCCCAGCATTTT. This sequence joins TRBV6-1 and TRBJ1-5, with a tentative D call TRBD1 (5 bases). This CDR3 spans 14 amino acids. Germline loops: CDR1 MNHNS, CDR2 SASEGT. Between the trimmed V and J ends, which lost 1 base and 7 bases, there was a span of 11 bases.

The genes are TRBV20-1 and TRBJ2-2; TRBD2 is a possible D gene (6 bases). The ends were cut back, 0 bases at V and 0 bases at J, with 11 bases in the middle. The CDR3 is 16 residues long. Germline values: CDR1 DFQATT, CDR2 SNEGSKA (reference sequence). The CDR3 nucleotides are TGCAGTGCTAGAGATCCGGGGACTCCGAACACCGGGGAGCTGTTTTTT. It encodes CSARDPGTPNTGELFF.

Concerning this clonotype itself: One end of the junction does not line up with germline, which may come from a read error. The rearrangement links TRBV5-1 to TRBJ1-3; D gene uncertain. CDR1 is SGHRS and CDR2 is YFSETQ in the germline V gene. The CDR3 is 14 amino acids. CDR3 in DNA: TGCGCCAGCAGCTTGGGGCAGCATGGAGACACCATATATTTT. As protein: CASSLGQHGDTIYF.

The chain couples TRBV7-8 to TRBJ1-5; TRBD1 matches at 8 bases. V dropped 2 bases and J dropped 1; count of bases not matched to a gene: 7. The length of the CDR3 is 17 residues. CDR1 is SGHVS, CDR2 FQNEAQ, per germline. The CDR3 nucleotides are TGTGCCAGCAGCTTACCACGGACAGGGAGAAGCAATCAGCCCCAGCATTTT. Protein: CASSLPRTGRSNQPQHF.

The rearrangement joins TRBV20-1 to TRBJ2-7; perhaps D is TRBD1 or TRBD2 (5 bases each). V dropped 5 bases and J dropped 6 bases, with 17 bases sitting between them. The CDR3 has 13 residues. Germline V gives CDR1 DFQATT, CDR2 SNEGSKA (reference sequence). CDR3 coding DNA: TGCAGTGCTGGGGAAAGGGGACGTTTCGAGCAGTACTTC. Protein sequence: CSAGERGRFEQYF.

The V and J genes are TRBV5-5 and TRBJ2-5, with 8 bases aligning to TRBD1. Per germline, CDR1 SGHKS and CDR2 YYEKEE (reference sequence). The CDR3 totals 16 residues. With V trimmed by 4 bases and J by 5 bases, 13 bases remained unmatched. DNA for the CDR3: TGTGCCAGCAGCCCCGAGGACAGGGCACTAGGGGAGACCCAGTACTTC. This codes for CASSPEDRALGETQYF.

CDR3 region: CSALGSPLHF. CDR3 nucleotides: TGCAGTGCACTAGGTTCACCCCTCCACTTT. This sequence joins TRBV20-1 and TRBJ1-6; D remains ambiguous. Trimming took 6 bases from V and 9 from J, leaving 6 bases between them. CDR1 and CDR2 (germline): DFQATT, SNEGSKA (reference sequence). This CDR3 is built from 10 residues.

V and J are TRBV6-5 and TRBJ2-1, with 8 bases aligning to TRBD2. J lost 9 bases, V lost 6 bases, and 13 bases had no gene match. Looked up from germline, CDR1 is MNHEY and CDR2 is SVGAGI. This CDR3 is 15 amino acids long. The CDR3 DNA follows: TGTGCCAGCAGCGATCTGATAGCGGGGTCCTCTGAGCAGTTCTTC. As protein: CASSDLIAGSSEQFF.

V is TRBV29-1 and J is TRBJ1-1; the D gene is possibly TRBD1 (6 bases). Trimming shortened V by 4 bases and J by 8 bases, and 14 bases separated the two germline ends. The CDR3 length is 12 residues. CDR1 SQVTM and CDR2 ANQGSEA come from the germline V gene. Here the CDR3 DNA reads TGCAGCGTTGGATCCGGGGGCGTGGAAGCTTTCTTT. This gives the protein CSVGSGGVEAFF.

This clonotype was recorded at least ten times. J is TRBJ2-5 and V is TRBV3-1; 9 bases are a match to TRBD2. This CDR3 has 16 amino acids. Germline lookup yields CDR1 LGHDT and CDR2 YNNKEL (reference sequence). With 4 bases clipped from V and 4 bases from J, the junction kept 10 bases outside the gene matches. CDR3 region: CASSPDPGLAGETQYF. In DNA, the CDR3 is TGTGCCAGCAGCCCCGATCCGGGACTAGCAGGAGAGACCCAGTACTTC.

The chain has TRBV14 and TRBJ2-7; D gene unclear. Per the germline V gene, CDR1 is SGHDN and CDR2 is FVKESK. Trimming removed 1 base from V and 6 bases from J, with 16 bases in between. The CDR3 totals 15 residues. The CDR3 spells CASSQAAVALSEQYV. The CDR3, as DNA: TGTGCCAGCAGCCAAGCTGCCGTAGCCCTCTCCGAGCAGTACGTC.

This clonotype has at least ten counts. The chain employs TRBV6-5 and TRBJ2-7; perhaps TRBD1 as D (7 bases). Trimming cost V 0 bases and J 12 bases, with 15 bases left between them. Germline CDR1 reads MNHEY; CDR2 reads SVGAGI. The CDR3 totals 13 residues. The CDR3 DNA reads TGTGCCAGCAGTTACTCAGGGGGCGGGACAACGTACTTC. This sequence encodes CASSYSGGGTTYF.

J is TRBJ2-7 and V is TRBV15, with D perhaps matching TRBD1 (6 bases). Germline values: CDR1 LNHNV, CDR2 YYDKDF (reference sequence). This CDR3 contains 12 residues. With 0 bases removed from V and 12 bases from J, the gap between germline ends came to 12 bases. DNA of the CDR3: TGTGCCACCAGCAGAGATTTGGGGGCTCTGTACGTC. It specifies CATSRDLGALYV.

The table lists this clonotype with a few counts. The chain is built from TRBV6-2 or TRBV6-3 and TRBJ2-1; D unresolved. The CDR3 extends over 14 amino acids. In germline, CDR1 is MNHEY, CDR2 SVGEGT. Trimming cost V 4 bases and J 9 bases, with 16 bases left between them. DNA for the CDR3: TGTGCCAGCAGTTGGGGTCCCGCCTGGAGTGAGCAGTTCTTC. Its protein is CASSWGPAWSEQFF.

This clonotype was seen a handful of times. The V gene is TRBV5-1, the J gene TRBJ1-2, with a tentative D call TRBD1 (6 bases). Looked up from germline, CDR1 is SGHRS and CDR2 is YFSETQ. Trimming left V 4 bases short and J 3 bases short, with 19 bases between. The CDR3 has 16 residues. The CDR3 here is CASSAGGQGAYYGYTF. CDR3 in DNA: TGCGCCAGCAGCGCGGGGGGGCAGGGCGCGTACTATGGCTACACCTTC.

This chain links TRBV6-2 or TRBV6-3 with TRBJ1-1, with no clear D. The germline V gene encodes CDR1 MNHEY and CDR2 SVGEGT. This CDR3 is built from 12 residues. Trimming removed 1 base at V and 10 bases at J, with 10 bases between. The CDR3 region has the DNA TGTGCCAGCAGTTACTTCAGGTCTGTAGCTTTCTTT. It codes for CASSYFRSVAFF.

The table lists this clonotype with a few counts. The gene calls are TRBV30 and TRBJ2-3; the D is unclear. Germline V lookup: CDR1 GTSNPN, CDR2 SVGIG (reference sequence). The CDR3 contains 13 residues. Deletions cut 2 bases from V and 7 bases from J, with 13 bases between. For the CDR3, the DNA is TGTGCCTGGAGTACCGGAACATCAAATACGCAGTATTTT. Translating gives CAWSTGTSNTQYF.